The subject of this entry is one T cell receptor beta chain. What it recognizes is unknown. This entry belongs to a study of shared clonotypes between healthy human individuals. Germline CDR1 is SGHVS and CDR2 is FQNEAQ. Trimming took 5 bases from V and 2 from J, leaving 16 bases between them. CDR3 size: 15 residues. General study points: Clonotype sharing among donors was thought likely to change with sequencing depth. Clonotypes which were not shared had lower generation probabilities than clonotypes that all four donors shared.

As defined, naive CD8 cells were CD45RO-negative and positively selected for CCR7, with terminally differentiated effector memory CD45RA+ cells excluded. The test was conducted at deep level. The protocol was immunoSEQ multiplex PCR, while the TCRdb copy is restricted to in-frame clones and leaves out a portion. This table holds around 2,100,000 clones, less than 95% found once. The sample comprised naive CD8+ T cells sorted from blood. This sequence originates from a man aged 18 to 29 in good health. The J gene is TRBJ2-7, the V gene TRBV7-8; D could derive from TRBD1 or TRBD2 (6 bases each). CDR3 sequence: CASSPEEGEAYEQYF. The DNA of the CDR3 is TGTGCCAGCAGCCCCGAGGAGGGGGAGGCCTACGAGCAGTACTTC.